This T cell receptor beta chain was profiled in a study of cytomegalovirus exposure and HLA in healthy donors. Produced via immunoSEQ multiplex PCR; TCRdb's table is partial and in-frame only. The sample records 200,000 or so clones, roughly 88% being singletons. Germline lookup yields CDR1 SGHRS and CDR2 YFSETQ. Trimming left V 4 bases short and J 0 bases short, with 16 bases between. The CDR3 is made up of 16 amino acids. The sample was PBMCs. The V gene is TRBV5-1, the J gene TRBJ1-1; no clear D gene. The TCR originated in a woman in her 30s in good health and CMV-seropositive. CDR3 bases: TGCGCCAGCAGCATCCGACACCGGCGGGTGAACACTGAAGCTTTCTTT. Protein product: CASSIRHRRVNTEAFF.